This entry features one TCR beta chain sequence. The antigen remains undetermined. CD45RO-negative, CCR7-positively selected cells formed the naive CD8 fraction, excluding terminally differentiated effector memory CD45RA+ cells. Nashville, Tennessee was home to all donors, who were Caucasian adults. The record originates from a study of shared clonotypes between healthy human individuals. Deep-level running was used for the assay. Libraries were prepared by immunoSEQ multiplex PCR; TCRdb keeps only in-frame clonotypes and omits some of them. This sample carries about 2.1 million clones, around 93% of them seen once, and the ten largest clones take roughly 1.7%. Germline-derived CDR1 and CDR2 are SGHRS and YFSETQ. CDR3 length: 18 residues. Trimming cost V 4 bases and J 5 bases, with 25 bases left between them. Study results and limitations: Some naive CD4 clonotypes, roughly 5%, turned up in common across several donors. Owing to a small donor count, the genetic and exposure-history diversity represented was limited.

This rearrangement joins TRBV5-1 to TRBJ1-5; TRBD1 is a possible D gene (5 bases). The clonotype comes from a man aged 18 to 30 in good health. Some clones in this sample may be carry-over from other donors' samples. The sequencing sample was made of naive CD8+ T cells from PBMCs. The CDR3 nucleotides are TGCGCCAGCAGCAGACCTCCGGGACCCTGGGCGAGCGATCAGCCCCAGCATTTT. It codes for CASSRPPGPWASDQPQHF.